These 30 T cell receptor beta chains came from one sample sequenced in a study of blood T cell repertoires in COVID-19. Generated by immunoSEQ multiplex PCR, the TCRdb table keeps only in-frame clones and is missing some. The top ten hold approximately 0.75% of the sample, which has nearly 200,000 clones, 86% seen once. Input material: peripheral blood. These receptors were taken from a woman between 65 and 79 years old with acute or convalescent COVID-19.

This chain joins TRBV4-3 and TRBJ2-2, with a possible D match to TRBD1 (5 bases). The CDR3 sequence is 15 residues long. The V gene's germline CDR1 is LGHNA and CDR2 YSLEER. Trimming shortened V by 5 bases and J by 3 bases, and 13 bases separated the two germline ends. CDR3: CASSTARGHTGELFF. The CDR3 DNA is TGCGCCAGCAGCACCGCTAGGGGTCACACCGGGGAGCTGTTTTTT.

The chain has TRBV11-2 and TRBJ1-1; TRBD1 aligns across 9 bases. The CDR3 loop spans 14 amino acids. V trimming: 5 bases; J trimming: 5 bases; junction bases outside the gene matches: 6. From germline, CDR1 is SGHAT and CDR2 FQNNGV. The CDR3 DNA sequence: TGTGCCAGCAGCCTAACCGACAGGGGGACTGAAGCTTTCTTT. It specifies CASSLTDRGTEAFF. Combining the CDR3 with reference TRBV11-2 and TRBJ1-1 gives the whole variable domain EAGVAQSPRYKIIEKRQSVAFWCNPISGHATLYWYQQILGQGPKLLIQFQNNGVVDDSQLPKDRFSAERLKGVDSTLKIQPAKLEDSAVYLCASSLTDRGTEAFFGQGTRLTVV.

The chain carries TRBV5-6 and TRBJ1-5, with 10 bases lining up with TRBD1. The germline CDR1 and CDR2 sequences are SGHDT and YYEEEE. The trim removed 1 base at V and 4 bases at J, leaving 5 bases unmatched. The CDR3 extends over 16 amino acids. CDR3 sequence reads: CASSLFLGQGNQPQHF. Here the CDR3 DNA reads TGTGCCAGCAGCTTGTTCTTGGGACAGGGGAATCAGCCCCAGCATTTT.

A single count supports this clone. The rearrangement joins TRBV24-1 to TRBJ2-4; 14 positions match TRBD2. The V gene end was trimmed by 9 bases and the J gene end by 2 bases; junction bases not matched to a gene: 11. Germline V CDR1 and CDR2: KGHDR, SFDVKD. The CDR3 has 18 residues. As DNA, the CDR3 is TGTGCCACCTCGCCGGGACTAGCGGGAGCGGGGACCAAAAACATTCAGTACTTC. It specifies CATSPGLAGAGTKNIQYF.

The genes are TRBV2 and TRBJ2-2; 10 nucleotides agree with TRBD2. Germline loops: CDR1 SNHLY, CDR2 FYNNEI. Germline trimming cut 7 bases from V and 4 bases from J; bases unmatched to any gene: 6. This CDR3 is 15 amino acids long. The CDR3 nucleotides read TGTGCCAGCACCCCGGGACTAGCGAGCACCGGGGAGCTGTTTTTT. Amino acids: CASTPGLASTGELFF.

The chain uses TRBV5-4 and TRBJ1-2; 7 bases align to TRBD1. Germline V CDR1 and CDR2: SGHNT, YYREEE (reference sequence). The V gene end was trimmed by 4 bases and the J gene end by 7 bases; junction bases not matched to a gene: 7. The CDR3 has 13 amino acids. CDR3 in DNA: TGTGCCAGCAGCACCGACAGGGTGGGTGGCTACACCTTC. This encodes CASSTDRVGGYTF. The full variable domain, completed using reference TRBV5-4 and TRBJ1-2, is ETGVTQSPTHLIKTRGQQVTLRCSSQSGHNTVSWYQQALGQGPQFIFQYYREEENGRGNFPPRFSGLQFPNYSSELNVNALELDDSALYLCASSTDRVGGYTFGSGTRLTVV.

J is TRBJ1-1 and V is TRBV11-2, with D possibly matching TRBD1 (6 bases). This CDR3 is 14 amino acids long. Germline CDR1 is SGHAT and CDR2 is FQNNGV. V lost 4 bases and J 6 bases, leaving 15 bases between the germline ends. The CDR3 reads CASSSTGSGAEAFF. The CDR3 DNA is TGTGCCAGCAGCTCTACAGGGTCCGGCGCTGAAGCTTTCTTT.

The chain couples TRBV14 to TRBJ2-5; 8 bases are shared with TRBD2. The germline CDR1 and CDR2 sequences are SGHDN and FVKESK. The CDR3 contains 16 residues. After removal of 0 bases from V and 4 bases from J, the junction contained 7 bases not matched to a gene. The CDR3 protein is CASSQDAGRALETQYF. The CDR3 DNA sequence: TGTGCCAGCAGCCAAGATGCCGGGAGGGCCTTAGAGACCCAGTACTTC.

The chain has TRBV27 and TRBJ1-2; TRBD1 is a possible D gene (5 bases). In germline, CDR1 is MNHEY, CDR2 SMNVEV (reference sequence). The CDR3 is 12 amino acids. With 6 bases removed from V and 8 bases from J, the gap between germline ends came to 13 bases. This CDR3 is CASRTLGGGYTF. CDR3 in DNA: TGTGCCAGCAGGACCCTCGGGGGGGGCTACACCTTC.

The rearrangement uses TRBV30 and TRBJ1-4; D unclear. With 1 base removed from V and 7 bases from J, the gap between germline ends came to 13 bases. Per germline, CDR1 GTSNPN and CDR2 SVGIG (reference sequence). This CDR3 is 14 amino acids long. The CDR3 spells CAWSAPGRSEKLFF. CDR3 DNA: TGTGCCTGGAGTGCCCCCGGTAGAAGTGAAAAACTGTTTTTT.

V is TRBV6-5 and J is TRBJ1-1, with a weak D call TRBD1 (5 bases). This CDR3 is 14 amino acids long. Germline CDR1 is MNHEY and CDR2 is SVGAGI. Trimming took 10 bases from V and 0 from J, leaving 15 bases between them. In DNA form, the CDR3 reads TGTGCCATTGAGGCCAGGGCCTTGAACACTGAAGCTTTCTTT. Translating it yields CAIEARALNTEAFF.

The chain employs TRBV19 and TRBJ1-3; D is unclear. Germline V gene lookup returns CDR1 LNHDA and CDR2 SQIVND (reference sequence). Trimming left V 6 bases short and J 0 bases short, with 9 bases between. The CDR3 loop spans 14 amino acids. The CDR3 protein is CASREDPSGNTIYF. The CDR3 bases are TGTGCCAGTAGGGAGGACCCCTCTGGAAACACCATATATTTT.

The chain links TRBV7-8 to TRBJ2-1; 11 bases agree with TRBD1. The CDR3 consists of 15 residues. V shed 3 bases, J shed 2 bases, and the junction held 0 bases outside the gene matches. Germline CDR1 is SGHVS and CDR2 is FQNEAQ. CDR3 nucleotide sequence: TGTGCCAGCAGCTTGGGACAGGGGGCCTACAATGAGCAGTTCTTC. It is translated as CASSLGQGAYNEQFF.

This clone has only a few counts. V usage is TRBV6-5 and J usage is TRBJ1-5; the match to TRBD1 covers 9 bases. Trimming cost V 7 bases and J 4 bases; bases outside gene matches: 5. This CDR3 has 14 residues. Germline CDR1 and CDR2: MNHEY and SVGAGI. Written as DNA, the CDR3 is TGTGCCAGCAAACGACAGGGGGGGAATCAGCCCCAGCATTTT. Protein sequence: CASKRQGGNQPQHF.

This chain joins TRBV12-3 or TRBV12-4 and TRBJ2-2; D call uncertain. CDR3 length: 13 amino acids. Trimming took 2 bases from V and 6 from J, leaving 7 bases between them. CDR3 DNA: TGTGCCAGCAGTTTATACTACCCCGGGGAGCTGTTTTTT. This encodes CASSLYYPGELFF.

The chain carries TRBV7-3 and TRBJ2-1; TRBD2 matches 11 bases. CDR1 is SGHTA, CDR2 FQGTGA, per germline. This CDR3 is built from 16 residues. The V and J ends lost 6 bases and 5 bases, in that order; junction bases with no gene match: 9. The CDR3 sequence: CASRLPGTSGHNEQFF. Here the CDR3 DNA reads TGTGCCAGCAGGCTACCCGGGACTAGCGGCCACAATGAGCAGTTCTTC.

J is TRBJ1-6 and V is TRBV6-1; 8 bases align to TRBD1. The germline gives CDR1 MNHNS, CDR2 SASEGT. This CDR3 region has 14 residues. The J segment lost 10 bases and the V segment lost 3 bases, leaving 5 bases of the junction unmatched. DNA for the CDR3: TGTGCCAGCAGTGAGCAGGGGGCTATCTCACCCCTCCACTTT. Amino acids: CASSEQGAISPLHF.

J is TRBJ2-7 and V is TRBV18; TRBD1 agrees at 7 bases. Trimming took 2 bases from V and 2 from J; bases not matched to a gene: 9. Germline assignment: CDR1 KGHSH and CDR2 LQKENI. The CDR3 is 16 amino acids. The CDR3 DNA sequence: TGTGCCAGCTCACCAACACCCCGGACAGGTGCCTACGAGCAGTACTTC. Translation: CASSPTPRTGAYEQYF.

This clone was seen more than once but under ten times. The junction differs from germline at one of its ends, possibly a read error. This chain joins TRBV29-1 and TRBJ1-6, with unresolved D. This CDR3 region has 14 residues. The V gene's germline CDR1 is SQVTM and CDR2 ANQGSEA. For the CDR3, the DNA is TGCAGCGTTGAAGATGAAATCACCAATCCTAATGATCGCTTT. Amino acid sequence: CSVEDEITNPNDRF. The full variable domain, its missing parts supplied by reference TRBV29-1 and TRBJ1-6, is SAVISQKPSRDICQRGTSLTIQCQVDSQVTMMFWYRQQPGQSLTLIATANQGSEATYESGFVIDKFPISRPNLTFSTLTVSNMSPEDSSIYLCSVEDEITNPNDRFGNGTRLTVT.

The chain joins TRBV6-5 to TRBJ1-5; no reliable D call. Germline V gives CDR1 MNHEY, CDR2 SVGAGI. Trimming left V 7 bases short and J 7 bases short, with 11 bases between. The CDR3 loop spans 12 amino acids. CDR3 loop: CASTTGGQPQHF. DNA for the CDR3: TGTGCCAGCACAACGGGCGGGCAGCCCCAGCATTTT.

This chain links TRBV4-1 with TRBJ2-1, with 9 bases aligning to TRBD2. After removal of 1 base from V and 7 bases from J, the junction contained 8 bases not matched to a gene. The CDR3 is made up of 16 amino acids. The germline gives CDR1 MGHRA, CDR2 YSYEKL. The CDR3: CASSQGGASGANEQFF. CDR3 nucleotides: TGCGCCAGCAGCCAAGGTGGGGCTAGCGGGGCGAATGAGCAGTTCTTC.

V usage is TRBV7-9 and J usage is TRBJ2-3; maybe TRBD1 (7 bases). The germline V and J ends were trimmed by 1 base and 8 bases, with 13 bases remaining between them. CDR3 size: 14 residues. Germline values: CDR1 SEHNR, CDR2 FQNEAQ (reference sequence). The DNA for the CDR3 is TGTGCCAGCAGCTTAGAAGGGCAGGGGGGTACGCAGTATTTT. Encoded protein: CASSLEGQGGTQYF.

This rearrangement joins TRBV3-1 (or the pseudogene TRBV3-2) to TRBJ2-2; 11 nucleotides agree with TRBD2. The junction had 8 bases not matched to a gene; V was cut back by 1 base and J by 1 base. The CDR3 has 19 residues. Germline V CDR1 and CDR2: LGHDT, YNNKEL (reference sequence). The CDR3 DNA reads TGTGCCAGCAGCCAAGCGCCCCCTGGACTAGCGGGGAACACCGGGGAGCTGTTTTTT. Amino acid sequence: CASSQAPPGLAGNTGELFF.

The count of this clone is one. V usage is TRBV28 and J usage is TRBJ2-7; D is possibly TRBD2 (5 bases). CDR1 and CDR2 (germline): MDHEN, SYDVKM. The germline V and J ends were trimmed by 6 bases and 0 bases, with 12 bases remaining between them. The CDR3 sequence is 14 residues long. The CDR3 region has the DNA TGTGCCAGCAGGAAGTCGGGAAGCTCCTACGAGCAGTACTTC. Translating gives CASRKSGSSYEQYF. Looking up the rest from reference TRBV28 and TRBJ2-7 gives the full variable domain: DVKVTQSSRYLVKRTGEKVFLECVQDMDHENMFWYRQDPGLGLRLIYFSYDVKMKEKGDIPEGYSVSREKKERFSLILESASTNQTSMYLCASRKSGSSYEQYFGPGTRLTVT.

The chain uses TRBV7-2 and TRBJ2-3; perhaps TRBD2 as D (6 bases). Germline CDR1 is SGHTA and CDR2 is FQGNSA. This CDR3 is 16 amino acids long. Trimming removed 3 bases at V and 1 base at J, with 14 bases between. CDR3 bases: TGTGCCAGCAGCTTCCAACCGGGACTCCGCACAGATACGCAGTATTTT. Protein sequence: CASSFQPGLRTDTQYF.

The chain couples TRBV6-5 to TRBJ2-2; 12 bases are a match to TRBD1. The CDR3 sequence is 15 residues long. V lost 8 bases and J lost 6; bases outside the gene matches: 7. Germline assignment: CDR1 MNHEY and CDR2 SVGAGI. CDR3 sequence reads: CASVEGQGAPGELFF. The DNA of the CDR3 is TGTGCCAGCGTTGAGGGACAGGGGGCTCCCGGGGAGCTGTTTTTT.

This clone was counted a few times. The J gene is TRBJ2-6, the V gene TRBV15; TRBD1 agrees at 11 bases. The germline V gene has CDR1 LNHNV and CDR2 YYDKDF (reference sequence). This CDR3 region has 19 residues. V was clipped by 0 bases and J by 2 bases; unmatched bases: 6. CDR3 in amino acids: CATSRDQDRGPTGANVLTF. As DNA, the CDR3 is TGTGCCACCAGCAGAGATCAGGACAGGGGGCCGACTGGGGCCAACGTCCTGACTTTC.

This sequence joins TRBV5-8 and TRBJ2-2, with TRBD2 matching 12 bases. CDR1 is SGHTS and CDR2 is YDEGEE in the germline V gene. V trimming: 4 bases; J trimming: 5 bases; junction bases outside the gene matches: 6. The CDR3 is made up of 16 amino acids. CDR3 DNA: TGTGCCAGCAGCACTTCCGGGACTAGCGGGACCGGGGAGCTGTTTTTT. Amino acid sequence: CASSTSGTSGTGELFF.

This clone was found once. Other nucleotide sequences from this sample produce the same CDR3. V is TRBV6-2 or TRBV6-3 and J is TRBJ2-1; D may be TRBD1 (5 bases). CDR1 is MNHEY and CDR2 is SVGEGT in the germline V gene. The CDR3 runs 13 residues. Between the trimmed V and J ends, which lost 0 bases and 6 bases, there was a span of 6 bases. This chain's CDR3 is CASSYSRVNEQFF. Written as DNA, the CDR3 is TGTGCCAGCAGTTACTCCAGGGTCAATGAGCAGTTCTTC.

The gene calls are TRBV11-3 and TRBJ2-3; 13 positions match TRBD2. The V gene's germline CDR1 is SGHNT and CDR2 YENEEA. V lost 5 bases and J lost 3; bases outside the gene matches: 5. The CDR3 has 16 amino acids. The CDR3 spells CASSLGTSGVTDTQYF. The CDR3 region has the DNA TGTGCCAGCAGCCTCGGGACTAGCGGGGTAACAGATACGCAGTATTTT. Looking up the rest from reference TRBV11-3 and TRBJ2-3 gives the full variable domain: EAGVVQSPRYKIIEKKQPVAFWCNPISGHNTLYWYLQNLGQGPELLIRYENEEAVDDSQLPKDRFSAERLKGVDSTLKIQPAELGDSAVYLCASSLGTSGVTDTQYFGPGTRLTVL.